This T cell receptor (beta chain) was profiled in a study of blood T cells in healthy people across ages. Study-wide results and limits: Total diversity from one million sequenced T cells was likely underestimated. Possibly, changes in expanded clonotypes were confounded because donor CMV status was unknown. Naive and antigen-experienced cells were not separated, limiting conclusive comparison.

As to this clonotype: The antigen is unknown.

V was pared by 0 bases and J by 6 bases, with 10 bases between. The CDR3 contains 14 residues. The germline V gene encodes CDR1 SGDLS and CDR2 YYNGEE. Next came a second PCR, run for about 7 to 11 cycles, which used a sample-barcoded 5' primer along with a J-beta primer mix. TCRdb processed the 5' RACE reads anew with MiXCR; each CDR3 protein has one entry. The sample holds 450,000 to 700,000 distinct CDR3 sequences, 27% seen once. This chain links TRBV9 with TRBJ2-1, with D perhaps matching TRBD2 (5 bases). This receptor was identified in a woman aged 65 to 85 in good health. The material sequenced was blood. This chain's CDR3 is CASSVDGIINEQFF. CDR3 nucleotides: TGTGCCAGCAGCGTAGACGGGATCATCAATGAGCAGTTCTTC.